One and the same sample provided the 11 T cell receptor beta chains below, sequenced in a study of T cell responses to AZD1222 COVID-19 vaccine. The assay was immunoSEQ multiplex PCR, and TCRdb's table has in-frame clones only and misses some. The data show under 150,000 clones, with 93% seen just once and roughly 0.91% held by the top ten. The material sequenced was peripheral blood, taken on day 0 of AZD1222 vaccination. Every receptor here comes from an adult in good health.

The chain recombines TRBV19 with TRBJ1-2; 8 positions agree with TRBD1. Germline loops: CDR1 LNHDA, CDR2 SQIVND (reference sequence). This CDR3 comprises 15 residues. V was clipped by 5 bases and J by 4 bases; unmatched bases: 9. The CDR3 DNA sequence: TGTGCCAGTAGTCTAAGGACAGGGAACTTCTATGGCTACACCTTC. Amino acids: CASSLRTGNFYGYTF. The whole variable domain, remainder taken from reference TRBV19 and TRBJ1-2, is DGGITQSPKYLFRKEGQNVTLSCEQNLNHDAMYWYRQDPGQGLRLIYYSQIVNDFQKGDIAEGYSVSREKKESFPLTVTSAQKNPTAFYLCASSLRTGNFYGYTFGSGTRLTVV.

The rearrangement joins TRBV5-6 to TRBJ2-1; 8 positions match TRBD1. V trimming: 3 bases; J trimming: 2 bases; junction bases outside the gene matches: 7. CDR1 and CDR2 (germline): SGHDT, YYEEEE. There are 16 residues in the CDR3. The CDR3 nucleotides read TGTGCCAGCAGCTCTCAGGGGGCCGCCACCTACAATGAGCAGTTCTTC. Residues: CASSSQGAATYNEQFF.

This clone was found a few times. CDR3 amino acids: CASSEFENQPQHF. The CDR3 nucleotides read TGCGCCAGCAGTGAGTTCGAGAATCAGCCCCAGCATTTT. The chain couples TRBV10-2 to TRBJ1-5; D is undetermined. The V end lost 1 base, the J end lost 4 bases, and 5 bases lay between the germline ends. This CDR3 spans 13 amino acids. Germline V gene sequence: CDR1 WSHSY, CDR2 SAAADI.

The chain combines TRBV12-3 or TRBV12-4 with TRBJ1-1; D uncertain. This CDR3 contains 13 residues. The V gene lost 2 bases and the J gene lost 4 bases, with 8 bases spanning the gap. CDR3 in DNA: TGTGCCAGCAGTTTAATTAAGGGCACTGAAGCTTTCTTT. This codes for CASSLIKGTEAFF.

This chain connects TRBV6-5 to TRBJ1-6; D not resolved. V lost 6 bases to trimming and J lost 4 bases, with 10 bases between them. The CDR3 has 14 amino acids. CDR1 is MNHEY, CDR2 SVGAGI, per germline. The CDR3 sequence: CASSYDGYNSPLHF. The CDR3 region has the DNA TGTGCCAGCAGCTATGACGGATATAATTCACCCCTCCACTTT.

This chain uses TRBV2 with TRBJ2-7; no clear D. The CDR3 runs to 12 residues. Germline V gene lookup returns CDR1 SNHLY and CDR2 FYNNEI. V shed 6 bases and J shed 6 bases, with 12 bases lying between them. The CDR3 sequence is CASSRQSGEQYF. CDR3 coding DNA: TGTGCCAGCAGCCGGCAGTCCGGCGAGCAGTACTTC.

The chain employs TRBV6-5 and TRBJ2-3; D unresolved. Trimming stripped 5 bases from V and 4 bases from J, with 13 bases between. This CDR3 region has 14 residues. The germline gives CDR1 MNHEY, CDR2 SVGAGI. CDR3 DNA: TGTGCCAGCAGTCGGAGCATAGTCTCAGATACGCAGTATTTT. Encoded protein: CASSRSIVSDTQYF.

The J gene is TRBJ2-5, the V gene TRBV5-1; the match to TRBD2 covers 8 bases. V dropped 7 bases and J dropped 2; count of bases not matched to a gene: 10. CDR3 length: 15 residues. Germline CDR1 is SGHRS and CDR2 is YFSETQ. The CDR3 coding sequence is TGCGCCAGCTACCCCCTAGCGGGTGCGCAAGAGACCCAGTACTTC. Translated, it gives CASYPLAGAQETQYF.

The rearrangement uses TRBV3-1 (or the pseudogene TRBV3-2) and TRBJ1-1, with unresolved D. The CDR3 has 11 residues. Trimming took off 4 bases at V and 5 bases at J, with 5 bases between the two ends. The germline V gene has CDR1 LGHDT and CDR2 YNNKEL (reference sequence). The CDR3 sequence is CASSLRTEAFF. Here the CDR3 DNA reads TGTGCCAGCAGCCTCCGGACTGAAGCTTTCTTT.

V gene TRBV6-5 combines with J gene TRBJ2-3; D is unclear. CDR3 length: 14 residues. Trimming shortened V by 2 bases and J by 0 bases, and 6 bases separated the two germline ends. CDR1 is MNHEY and CDR2 is SVGAGI in the germline V gene. The CDR3 loop is CASSYMYSTDTQYF. CDR3 coding DNA: TGTGCCAGCAGTTACATGTATAGCACAGATACGCAGTATTTT.

The chain links TRBV7-9 to TRBJ2-3; D is possibly TRBD1 (6 bases). V lost 1 base and J 2 bases, leaving 10 bases between the germline ends. Germline-derived CDR1 and CDR2 are SEHNR and FQNEAQ (reference sequence). The CDR3 spans 15 residues. The CDR3 is CASSLVDSYTDTQYF. The DNA for the CDR3 is TGTGCCAGCAGCTTAGTGGACAGCTACACAGATACGCAGTATTTT.